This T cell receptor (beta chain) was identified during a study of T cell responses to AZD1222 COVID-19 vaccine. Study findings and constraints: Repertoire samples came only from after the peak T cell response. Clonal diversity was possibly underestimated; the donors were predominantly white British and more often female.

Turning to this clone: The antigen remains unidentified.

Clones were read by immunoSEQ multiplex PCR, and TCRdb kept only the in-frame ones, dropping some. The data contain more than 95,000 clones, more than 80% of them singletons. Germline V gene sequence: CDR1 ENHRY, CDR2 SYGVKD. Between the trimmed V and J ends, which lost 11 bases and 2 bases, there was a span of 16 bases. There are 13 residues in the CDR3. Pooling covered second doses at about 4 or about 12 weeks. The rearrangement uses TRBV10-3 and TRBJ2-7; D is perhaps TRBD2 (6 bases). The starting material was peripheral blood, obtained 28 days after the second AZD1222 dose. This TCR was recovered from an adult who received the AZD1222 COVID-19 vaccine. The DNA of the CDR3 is TGTGCCGCCGGGGGAGGCCAAACCTACGAGCAGTACTTC. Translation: CAAGGGQTYEQYF.